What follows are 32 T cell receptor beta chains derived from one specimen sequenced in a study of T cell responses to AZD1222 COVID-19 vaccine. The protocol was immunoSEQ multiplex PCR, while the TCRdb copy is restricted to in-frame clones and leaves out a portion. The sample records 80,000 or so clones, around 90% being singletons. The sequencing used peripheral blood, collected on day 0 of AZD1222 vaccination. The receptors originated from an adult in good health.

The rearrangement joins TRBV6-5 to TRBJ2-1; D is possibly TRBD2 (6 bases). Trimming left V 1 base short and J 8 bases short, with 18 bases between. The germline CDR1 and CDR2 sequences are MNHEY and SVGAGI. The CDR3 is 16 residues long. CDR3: CASSYWGSGVSDEQFF. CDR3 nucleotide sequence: TGTGCCAGCAGTTACTGGGGGTCGGGAGTCTCGGATGAGCAGTTCTTC.

CDR3: CASSVAGEAYEQYF. In DNA form, the CDR3 reads TGTGCCAGCAGCGTAGCGGGAGAAGCCTACGAGCAGTACTTC. The chain uses TRBV9 and TRBJ2-7, with a possible D match to TRBD2 (6 bases). The CDR3 loop spans 14 amino acids. With 0 bases removed from V and 2 bases from J, the gap between germline ends came to 9 bases. Germline V gene lookup returns CDR1 SGDLS and CDR2 YYNGEE.

CDR3 in DNA: TGTGCCAGCAGCCCGGGTGGGTCGGAAAGCAATCAGCCCCAGCATTTT. This translates into CASSPGGSESNQPQHF. This sequence joins TRBV7-9 and TRBJ1-5; D gene unclear. This CDR3 has 16 residues. The germline V gene has CDR1 SEHNR and CDR2 FQNEAQ (reference sequence). V lost 5 bases to trimming and J lost 1 base, with 15 bases between them. Using reference TRBV7-9 and TRBJ1-5 for the parts outside the CDR3, the full variable domain is DTGVSQNPRHKITKRGQNVTFRCDPISEHNRLYWYRQTLGQGPEFLTYFQNEAQLEKSRLLSDRFSAERPKGSFSTLEIQRTEQGDSAMYLCASSPGGSESNQPQHFGDGTRLSIL.

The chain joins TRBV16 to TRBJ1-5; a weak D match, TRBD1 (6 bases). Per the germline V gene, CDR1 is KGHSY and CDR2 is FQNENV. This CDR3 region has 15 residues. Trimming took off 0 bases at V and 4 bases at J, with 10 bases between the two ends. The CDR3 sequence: CASSQSSGQNQPQHF. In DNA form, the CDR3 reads TGTGCCAGCAGCCAATCATCGGGACAAAATCAGCCCCAGCATTTT. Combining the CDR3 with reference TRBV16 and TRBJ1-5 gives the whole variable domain GEEVAQTPKHLVRGEGQKAKLYCAPIKGHSYVFWYQQVLKNEFKFLISFQNENVFDETGMPKERFSAKCLPNSPCSLEIQATKLEDSAVYFCASSQSSGQNQPQHFGDGTRLSIL.

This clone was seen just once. CDR3 residues: CASSLGETQYF. CDR3 in DNA: TGTGCCAGCAGTTTGGGAGAGACCCAGTACTTC. The chain uses TRBV14 and TRBJ2-5; D gene ambiguous. The CDR3 is 11 amino acids. Germline V gene sequence: CDR1 SGHDN, CDR2 FVKESK. V lost 6 bases, J lost 4 bases, and 6 bases lay in between. The full variable domain, with the rest looked up from reference TRBV14 and TRBJ2-5, is EAGVTQFPSHSVIEKGQTVTLRCDPISGHDNLYWYRRVMGKEIKFLLHFVKESKQDESGMPNNRFLAERTGGTYSTLKVQPAELEDSGVYFCASSLGETQYFGPGTRLLVL.

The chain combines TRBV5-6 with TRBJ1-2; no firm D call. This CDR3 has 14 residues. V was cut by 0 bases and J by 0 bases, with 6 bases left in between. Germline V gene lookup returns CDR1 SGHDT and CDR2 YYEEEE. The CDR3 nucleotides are TGTGCCAGCAGCTTGGGACAACCTAACTATGGCTACACCTTC. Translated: CASSLGQPNYGYTF. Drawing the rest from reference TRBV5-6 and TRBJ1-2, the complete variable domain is DAGVTQSPTHLIKTRGQQVTLRCSPKSGHDTVSWYQQALGQGPQFIFQYYEEEERQRGNFPDRFSGHQFPNYSSELNVNALLLGDSALYLCASSLGQPNYGYTFGSGTRLTVV.

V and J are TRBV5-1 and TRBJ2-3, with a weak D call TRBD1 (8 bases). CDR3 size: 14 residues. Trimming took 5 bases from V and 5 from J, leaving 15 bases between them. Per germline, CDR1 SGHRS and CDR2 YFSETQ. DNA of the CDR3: TGCGCCAGCAGACCCTACAGGGGGGGAGATACGCAGTATTTT. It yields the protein CASRPYRGGDTQYF.

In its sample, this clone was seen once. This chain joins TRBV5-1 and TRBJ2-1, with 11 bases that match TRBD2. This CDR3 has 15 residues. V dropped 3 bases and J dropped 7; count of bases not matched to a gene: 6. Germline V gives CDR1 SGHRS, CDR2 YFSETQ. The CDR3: CASSYTSGGGNEQFF. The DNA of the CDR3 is TGCGCCAGCAGCTACACTAGCGGGGGTGGGAATGAGCAGTTCTTC.

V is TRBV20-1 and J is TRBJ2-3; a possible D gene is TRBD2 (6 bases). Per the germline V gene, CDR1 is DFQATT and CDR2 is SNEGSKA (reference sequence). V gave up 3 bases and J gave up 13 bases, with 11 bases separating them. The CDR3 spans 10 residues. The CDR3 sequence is CSASGGMEYF. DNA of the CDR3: TGCAGTGCTAGTGGCGGGATGGAGTATTTT.

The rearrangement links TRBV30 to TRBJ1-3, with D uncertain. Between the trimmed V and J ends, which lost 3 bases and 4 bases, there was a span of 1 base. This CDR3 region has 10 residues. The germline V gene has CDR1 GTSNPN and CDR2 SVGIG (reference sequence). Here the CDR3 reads CAWRGNTIYF. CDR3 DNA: TGTGCCTGGAGGGGAAACACCATATATTTT. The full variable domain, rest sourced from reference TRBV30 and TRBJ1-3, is SQTIHQWPATLVQPVGSPLSLECTVEGTSNPNLYWYRQAAGRGLQLLFYSVGIGQISSEVPQNLSASRPQDRQFILSSKKLLLSDSGFYLCAWRGNTIYFGEGSWLTVV.

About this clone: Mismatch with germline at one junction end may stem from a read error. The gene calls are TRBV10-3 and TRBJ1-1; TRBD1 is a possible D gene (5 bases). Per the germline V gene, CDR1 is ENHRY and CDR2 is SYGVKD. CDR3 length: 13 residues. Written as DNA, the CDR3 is TGTGCCATCAGTGAGTCGGAAACCAGGGACCCGCAATTT. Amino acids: CAISESETRDPQF.

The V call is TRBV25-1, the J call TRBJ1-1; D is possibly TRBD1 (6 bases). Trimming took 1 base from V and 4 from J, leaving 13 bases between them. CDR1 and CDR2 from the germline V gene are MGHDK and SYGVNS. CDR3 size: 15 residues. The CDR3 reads CASSESGGLGTEAFF. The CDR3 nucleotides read TGTGCCAGCAGTGAATCGGGGGGGCTCGGCACTGAAGCTTTCTTT.

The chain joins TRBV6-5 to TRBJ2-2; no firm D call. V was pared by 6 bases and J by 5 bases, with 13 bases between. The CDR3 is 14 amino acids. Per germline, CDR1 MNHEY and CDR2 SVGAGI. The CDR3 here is CASSARDLTGELFF. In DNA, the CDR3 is TGTGCCAGCAGCGCCCGAGACCTAACCGGGGAGCTGTTTTTT.

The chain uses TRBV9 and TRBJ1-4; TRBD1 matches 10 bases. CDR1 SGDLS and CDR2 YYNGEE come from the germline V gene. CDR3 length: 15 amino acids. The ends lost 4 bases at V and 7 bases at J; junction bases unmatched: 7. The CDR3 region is CASSTQTGGVEKLFF. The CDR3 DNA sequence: TGTGCCAGCAGCACTCAGACAGGGGGCGTTGAAAAACTGTTTTTT.

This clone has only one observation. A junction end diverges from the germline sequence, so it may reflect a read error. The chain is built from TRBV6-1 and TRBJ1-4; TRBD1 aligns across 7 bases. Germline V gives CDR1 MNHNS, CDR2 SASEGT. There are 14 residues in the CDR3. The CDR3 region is CASREDRVGEKLFF. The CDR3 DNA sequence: TGTGCCAGCAGGGAAGACAGGGTAGGAGAAAAACTGTTTTTT.

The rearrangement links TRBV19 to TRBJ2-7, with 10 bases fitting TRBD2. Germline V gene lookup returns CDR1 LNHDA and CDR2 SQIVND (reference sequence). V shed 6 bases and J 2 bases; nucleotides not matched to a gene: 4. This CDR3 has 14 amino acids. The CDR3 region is CASRTSGDPYEQYF. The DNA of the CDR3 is TGTGCCAGTAGAACTAGCGGGGATCCCTACGAGCAGTACTTC. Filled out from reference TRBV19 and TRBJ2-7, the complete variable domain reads DGGITQSPKYLFRKEGQNVTLSCEQNLNHDAMYWYRQDPGQGLRLIYYSQIVNDFQKGDIAEGYSVSREKKESFPLTVTSAQKNPTAFYLCASRTSGDPYEQYFGPGTRLTVT.

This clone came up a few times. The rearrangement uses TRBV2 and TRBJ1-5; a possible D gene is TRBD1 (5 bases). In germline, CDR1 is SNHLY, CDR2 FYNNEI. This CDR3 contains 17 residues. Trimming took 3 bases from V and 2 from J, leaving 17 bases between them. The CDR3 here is CASSDRVGGVGNQPQHF. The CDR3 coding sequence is TGTGCCAGCAGTGATCGTGTCGGGGGGGTCGGCAATCAGCCCCAGCATTTT.

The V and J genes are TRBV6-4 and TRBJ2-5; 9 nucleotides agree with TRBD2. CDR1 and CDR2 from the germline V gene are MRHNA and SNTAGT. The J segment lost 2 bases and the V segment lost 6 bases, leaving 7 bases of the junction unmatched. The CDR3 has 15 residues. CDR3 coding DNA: TGTGCCAGCAGCCGGACTAGCGCGAAACAAGAGACCCAGTACTTC. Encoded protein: CASSRTSAKQETQYF.

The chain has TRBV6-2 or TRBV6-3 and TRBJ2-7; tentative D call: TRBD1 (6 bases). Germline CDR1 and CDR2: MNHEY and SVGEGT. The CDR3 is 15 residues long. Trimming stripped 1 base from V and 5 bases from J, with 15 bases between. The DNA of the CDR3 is TGTGCCAGCAGTTACTTTACGGGCCAGGGGAACGAGCAGTACTTC. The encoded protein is CASSYFTGQGNEQYF.

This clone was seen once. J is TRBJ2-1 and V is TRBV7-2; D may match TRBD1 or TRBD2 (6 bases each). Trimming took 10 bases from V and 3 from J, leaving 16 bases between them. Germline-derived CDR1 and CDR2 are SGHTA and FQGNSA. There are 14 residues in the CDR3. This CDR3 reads CANPMEGGYNEQFF. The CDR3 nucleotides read TGTGCCAACCCAATGGAGGGGGGCTACAATGAGCAGTTCTTC.

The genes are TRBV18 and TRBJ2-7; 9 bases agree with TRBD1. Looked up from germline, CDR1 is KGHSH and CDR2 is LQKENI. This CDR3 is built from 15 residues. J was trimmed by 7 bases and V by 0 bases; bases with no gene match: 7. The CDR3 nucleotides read TGTGCCAGCTCACCACCGGGACAGGGTAGGTGGGAGCAGTACTTC. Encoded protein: CASSPPGQGRWEQYF.

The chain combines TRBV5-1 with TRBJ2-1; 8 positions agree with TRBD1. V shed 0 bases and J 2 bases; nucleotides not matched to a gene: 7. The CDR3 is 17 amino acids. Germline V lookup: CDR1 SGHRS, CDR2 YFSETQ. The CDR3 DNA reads TGCGCCAGCAGCTTGGCCGGACAGGGAGCCCCCTACAATGAGCAGTTCTTC. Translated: CASSLAGQGAPYNEQFF.

The CDR3: CASSQDKGRPYGYTF. In DNA, the CDR3 is TGTGCCAGCAGCCAAGATAAAGGACGGCCCTATGGCTACACCTTC. This chain connects TRBV4-2 to TRBJ1-2; D gene unclear. The CDR3 consists of 15 residues. Trimming pared 0 bases from V and 4 bases from J, leaving 12 bases between. Germline V gene data show CDR1 as LGHNA and CDR2 as YNFKEQ.

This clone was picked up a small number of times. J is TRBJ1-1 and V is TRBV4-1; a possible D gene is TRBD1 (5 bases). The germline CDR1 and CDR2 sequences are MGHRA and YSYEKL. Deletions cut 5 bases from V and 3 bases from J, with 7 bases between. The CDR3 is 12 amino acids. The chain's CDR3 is CASSVGDTEAFF. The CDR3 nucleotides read TGCGCCAGCAGCGTGGGGGACACTGAAGCTTTCTTT.

CDR3: CASSGWGSLNYGYTF. In nucleotides, the CDR3 is TGTGCCAGCAGCGGGTGGGGCAGTCTTAACTATGGCTACACCTTC. This sequence joins TRBV9 and TRBJ1-2; D possibly corresponds to TRBD1 (5 bases). Germline CDR1 SGDLS, CDR2 YYNGEE. Between the trimmed V and J ends, which lost 3 bases and 1 base, there was a span of 13 bases. This CDR3 region has 15 residues.

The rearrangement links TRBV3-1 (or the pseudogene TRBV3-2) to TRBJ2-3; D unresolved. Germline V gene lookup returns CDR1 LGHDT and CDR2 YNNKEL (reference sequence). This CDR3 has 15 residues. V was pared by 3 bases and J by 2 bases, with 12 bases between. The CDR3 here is CASSQPSQHTDTQYF. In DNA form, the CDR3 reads TGTGCCAGCAGCCAGCCCTCGCAACACACAGATACGCAGTATTTT.

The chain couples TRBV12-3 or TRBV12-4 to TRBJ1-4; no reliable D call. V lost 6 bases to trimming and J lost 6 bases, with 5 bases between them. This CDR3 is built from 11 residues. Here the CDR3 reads CASSLHEKLFF. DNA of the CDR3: TGTGCCAGCAGCCTCCATGAAAAACTGTTTTTT.

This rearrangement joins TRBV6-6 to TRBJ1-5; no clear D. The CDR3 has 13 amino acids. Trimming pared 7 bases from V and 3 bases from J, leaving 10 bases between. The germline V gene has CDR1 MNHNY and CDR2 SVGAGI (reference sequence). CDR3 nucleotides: TGTGCCAGCAAGCCAGGCGACAATCAGCCCCAGCATTTT. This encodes CASKPGDNQPQHF.

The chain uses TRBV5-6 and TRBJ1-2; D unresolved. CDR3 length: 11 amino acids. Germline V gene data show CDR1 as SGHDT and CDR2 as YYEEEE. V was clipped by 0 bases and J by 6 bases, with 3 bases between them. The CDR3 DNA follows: TGTGCCAGCAGCTTGGGGAATGGCTACACCTTC. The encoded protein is CASSLGNGYTF. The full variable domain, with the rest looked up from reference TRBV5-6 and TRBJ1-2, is DAGVTQSPTHLIKTRGQQVTLRCSPKSGHDTVSWYQQALGQGPQFIFQYYEEEERQRGNFPDRFSGHQFPNYSSELNVNALLLGDSALYLCASSLGNGYTFGSGTRLTVV.

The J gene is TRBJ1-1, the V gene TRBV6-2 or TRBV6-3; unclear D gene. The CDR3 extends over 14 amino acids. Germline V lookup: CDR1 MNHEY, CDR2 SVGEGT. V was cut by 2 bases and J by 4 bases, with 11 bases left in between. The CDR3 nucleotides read TGTGCCAGCAGTTACGCGCAACGGTCCACTGAAGCTTTCTTT. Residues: CASSYAQRSTEAFF.

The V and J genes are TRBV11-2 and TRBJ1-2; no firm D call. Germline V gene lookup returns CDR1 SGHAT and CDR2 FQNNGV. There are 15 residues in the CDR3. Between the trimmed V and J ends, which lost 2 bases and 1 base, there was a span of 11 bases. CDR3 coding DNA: TGTGCCAGCAGCTTAAGGTCTAGCCATAACTATGGCTACACCTTC. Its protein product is CASSLRSSHNYGYTF.

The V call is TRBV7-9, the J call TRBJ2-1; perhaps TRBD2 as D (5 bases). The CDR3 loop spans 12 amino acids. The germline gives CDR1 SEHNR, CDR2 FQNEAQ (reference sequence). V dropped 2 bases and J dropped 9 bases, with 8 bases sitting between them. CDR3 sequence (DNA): TGTGCCAGCAGCTTAAGCCTAGCTGAGCAGTTCTTC. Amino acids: CASSLSLAEQFF.